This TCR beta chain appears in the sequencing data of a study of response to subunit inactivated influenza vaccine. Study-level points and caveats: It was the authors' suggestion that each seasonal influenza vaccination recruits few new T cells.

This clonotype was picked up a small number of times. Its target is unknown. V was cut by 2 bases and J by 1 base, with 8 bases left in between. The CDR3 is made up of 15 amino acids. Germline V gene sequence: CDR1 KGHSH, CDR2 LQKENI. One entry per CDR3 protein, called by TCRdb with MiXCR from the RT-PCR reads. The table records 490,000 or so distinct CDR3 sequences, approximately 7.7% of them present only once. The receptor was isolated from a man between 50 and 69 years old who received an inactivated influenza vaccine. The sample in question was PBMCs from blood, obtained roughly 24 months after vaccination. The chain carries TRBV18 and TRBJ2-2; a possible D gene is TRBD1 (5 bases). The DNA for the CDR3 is TGTGCCAGCTCACCAAGGACACAGAACACCGGGGAGCTGTTTTTT. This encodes CASSPRTQNTGELFF. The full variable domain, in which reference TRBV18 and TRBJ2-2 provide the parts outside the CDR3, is NAGVMQNPRHLVRRRGQEARLRCSPMKGHSHVYWYRQLPEEGLKFMVYLQKENIIDESGMPKERFSAEFPKEGPSILRIQQVVRGDSAAYFCASSPRTQNTGELFFGEGSRLTVL.